This record looks at one T cell receptor beta chain sequence and its context. The source of the sample is a study of shared clonotypes between healthy human individuals. CDR1 and CDR2 from the germline V gene are LNHDA and SQIVND (reference sequence). Trimming took off 5 bases at V and 2 bases at J, with 8 bases between the two ends. This CDR3 contains 13 residues. Repertoires were generated with immunoSEQ multiplex PCR, while TCRdb's copy carries only in-frame clones and drops some. The sample records 600,000 to 800,000 clones, 72% being singletons. The chain is built from TRBV19 and TRBJ2-3; D gene ambiguous. What was sequenced was memory CD4+ T cells sorted from blood. Subset meaning: CD45RA-negative fraction. This clonotype was obtained from a woman between 25 and 40 years old in good health. This CDR3 is CASSPRHTDTQYF. The DNA for the CDR3 is TGTGCCAGTAGTCCAAGACACACAGATACGCAGTATTTT.